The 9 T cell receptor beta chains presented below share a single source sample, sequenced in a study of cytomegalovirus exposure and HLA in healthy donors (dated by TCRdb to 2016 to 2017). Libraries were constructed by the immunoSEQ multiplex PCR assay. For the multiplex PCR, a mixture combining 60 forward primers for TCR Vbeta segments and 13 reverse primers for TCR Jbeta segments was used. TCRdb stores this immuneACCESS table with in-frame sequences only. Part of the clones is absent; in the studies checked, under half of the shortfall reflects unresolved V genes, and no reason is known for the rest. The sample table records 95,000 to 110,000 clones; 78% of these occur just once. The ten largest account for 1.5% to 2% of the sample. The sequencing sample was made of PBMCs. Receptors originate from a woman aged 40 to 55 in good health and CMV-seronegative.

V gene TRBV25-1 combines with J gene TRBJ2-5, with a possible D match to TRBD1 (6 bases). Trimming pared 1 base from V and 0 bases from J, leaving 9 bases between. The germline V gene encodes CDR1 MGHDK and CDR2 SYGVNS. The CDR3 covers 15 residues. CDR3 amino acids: CASSEFRGNQETQYF. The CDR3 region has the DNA TGTGCCAGCAGTGAATTTAGGGGGAACCAAGAGACCCAGTACTTC.

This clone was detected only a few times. The DNA for the CDR3 is TGTGCCAGCAGCTTTCAGGGTTGGGGCTATCAGCCCCAGCATTTT. As protein: CASSFQGWGYQPQHF. The chain links TRBV13 to TRBJ1-5, with a weak D call TRBD1 (5 bases). CDR1 is PRHDT and CDR2 is FYEKMQ in the germline V gene (reference sequence). V shed 3 bases and J shed 5 bases, with 14 bases lying between them. The CDR3 length is 15 residues.

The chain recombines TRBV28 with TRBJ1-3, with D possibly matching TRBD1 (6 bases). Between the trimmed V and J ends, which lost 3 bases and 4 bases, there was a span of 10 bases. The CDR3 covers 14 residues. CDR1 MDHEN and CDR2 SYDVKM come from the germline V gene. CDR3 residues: CASSLQGPGNTIYF. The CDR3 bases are TGTGCCAGCAGTTTGCAGGGGCCCGGAAACACCATATATTTT.

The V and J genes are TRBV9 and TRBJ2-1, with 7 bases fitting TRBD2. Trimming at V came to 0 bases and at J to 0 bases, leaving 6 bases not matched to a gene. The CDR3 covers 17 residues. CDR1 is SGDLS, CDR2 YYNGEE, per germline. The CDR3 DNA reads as TGTGCCAGCAGCGTAGTCGTGGGCGGGAGCTCCTACAATGAGCAGTTCTTC. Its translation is CASSVVVGGSSYNEQFF. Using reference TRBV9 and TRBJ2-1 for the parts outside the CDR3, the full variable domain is DSGVTQTPKHLITATGQRVTLRCSPRSGDLSVYWYQQSLDQGLQFLIQYYNGEERAKGNILERFSAQQFPDLHSELNLSSLELGDSALYFCASSVVVGGSSYNEQFFGPGTRLTVL.

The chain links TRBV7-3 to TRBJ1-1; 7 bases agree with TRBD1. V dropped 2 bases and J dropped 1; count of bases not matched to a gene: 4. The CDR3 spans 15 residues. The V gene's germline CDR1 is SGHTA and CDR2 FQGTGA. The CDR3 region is CASSLGGQTNTEAFF. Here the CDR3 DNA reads TGTGCCAGCAGCTTAGGGGGACAGACGAACACTGAAGCTTTCTTT.

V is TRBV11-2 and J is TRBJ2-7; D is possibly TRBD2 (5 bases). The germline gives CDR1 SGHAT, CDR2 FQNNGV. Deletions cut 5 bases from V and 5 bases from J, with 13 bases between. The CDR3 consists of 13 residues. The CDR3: CASSPGVENEQYF. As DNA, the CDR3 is TGTGCCAGCAGCCCCGGGGTTGAAAACGAGCAGTACTTC.

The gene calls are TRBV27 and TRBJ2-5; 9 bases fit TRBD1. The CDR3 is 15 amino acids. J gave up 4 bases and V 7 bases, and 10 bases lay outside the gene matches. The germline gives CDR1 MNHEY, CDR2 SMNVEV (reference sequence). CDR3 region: CASNTGDRASETQYF. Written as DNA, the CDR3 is TGTGCCAGCAATACCGGGGACAGGGCGTCAGAGACCCAGTACTTC.

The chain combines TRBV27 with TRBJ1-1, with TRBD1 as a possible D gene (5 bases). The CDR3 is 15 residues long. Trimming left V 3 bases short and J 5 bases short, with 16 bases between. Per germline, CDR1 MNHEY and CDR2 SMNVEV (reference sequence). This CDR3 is CASSFSGSTRTEAFF. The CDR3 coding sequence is TGTGCCAGCAGTTTTTCAGGGTCCACCCGGACTGAAGCTTTCTTT.

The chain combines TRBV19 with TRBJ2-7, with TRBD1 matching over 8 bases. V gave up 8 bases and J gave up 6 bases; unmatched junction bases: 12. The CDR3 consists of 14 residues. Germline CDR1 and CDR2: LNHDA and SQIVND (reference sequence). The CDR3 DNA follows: TGTGCCAGTTCTCACTCGGACAGGGTGGGCGAGCAGTACTTC. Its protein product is CASSHSDRVGEQYF.